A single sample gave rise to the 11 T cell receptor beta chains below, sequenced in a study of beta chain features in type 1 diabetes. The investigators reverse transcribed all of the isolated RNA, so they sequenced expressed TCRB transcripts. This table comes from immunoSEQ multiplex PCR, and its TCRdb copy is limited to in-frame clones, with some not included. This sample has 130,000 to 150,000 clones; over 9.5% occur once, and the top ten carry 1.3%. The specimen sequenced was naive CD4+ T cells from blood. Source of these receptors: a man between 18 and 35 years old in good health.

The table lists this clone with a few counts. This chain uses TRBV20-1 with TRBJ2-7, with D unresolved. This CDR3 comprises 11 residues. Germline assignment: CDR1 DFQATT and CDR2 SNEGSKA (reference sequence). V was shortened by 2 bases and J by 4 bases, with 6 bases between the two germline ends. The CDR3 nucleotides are TGCAGTGCTAGACTCCTTTACGAGCAGTACTTC. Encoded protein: CSARLLYEQYF.

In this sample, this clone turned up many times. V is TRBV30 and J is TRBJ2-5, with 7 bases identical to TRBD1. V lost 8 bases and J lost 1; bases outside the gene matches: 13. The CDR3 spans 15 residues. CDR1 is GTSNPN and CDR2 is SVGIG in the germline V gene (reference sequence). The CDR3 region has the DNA TGTGCCGCGTACTGGGGTCGGACAGGCCAAGAGACCCAGTACTTC. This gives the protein CAAYWGRTGQETQYF. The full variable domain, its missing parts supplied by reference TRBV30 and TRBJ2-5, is SQTIHQWPATLVQPVGSPLSLECTVEGTSNPNLYWYRQAAGRGLQLLFYSVGIGQISSEVPQNLSASRPQDRQFILSSKKLLLSDSGFYLCAAYWGRTGQETQYFGPGTRLLVL.

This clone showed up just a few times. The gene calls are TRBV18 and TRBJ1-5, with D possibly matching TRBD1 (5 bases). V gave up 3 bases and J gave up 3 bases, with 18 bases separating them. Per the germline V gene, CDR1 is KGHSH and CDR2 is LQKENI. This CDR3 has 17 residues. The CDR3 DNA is TGTGCCAGCTCACCGGGTTTGGGTACGACAGACAATCAGCCCCAGCATTTT. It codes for CASSPGLGTTDNQPQHF. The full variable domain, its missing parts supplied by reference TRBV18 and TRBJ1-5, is NAGVMQNPRHLVRRRGQEARLRCSPMKGHSHVYWYRQLPEEGLKFMVYLQKENIIDESGMPKERFSAEFPKEGPSILRIQQVVRGDSAAYFCASSPGLGTTDNQPQHFGDGTRLSIL.

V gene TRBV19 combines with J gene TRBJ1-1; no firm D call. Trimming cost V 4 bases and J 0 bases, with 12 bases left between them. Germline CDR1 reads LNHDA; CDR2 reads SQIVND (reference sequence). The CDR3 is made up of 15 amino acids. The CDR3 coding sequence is TGTGCCAGTAGTAGGTTCTACGGGATGAACACTGAAGCTTTCTTT. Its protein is CASSRFYGMNTEAFF.

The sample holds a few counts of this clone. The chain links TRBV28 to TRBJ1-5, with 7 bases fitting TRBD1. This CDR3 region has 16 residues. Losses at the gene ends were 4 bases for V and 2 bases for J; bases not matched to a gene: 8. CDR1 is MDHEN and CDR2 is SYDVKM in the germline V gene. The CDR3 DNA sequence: TGTGCCAGCAGTTCCGAGACAGGGTGGCGCAATCAGCCCCAGCATTTT. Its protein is CASSSETGWRNQPQHF.

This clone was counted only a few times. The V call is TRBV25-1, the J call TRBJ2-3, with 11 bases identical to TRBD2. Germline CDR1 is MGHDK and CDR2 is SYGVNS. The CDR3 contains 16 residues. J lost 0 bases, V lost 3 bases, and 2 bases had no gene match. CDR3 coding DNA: TGTGCCAGCAGTGATTGGACTAGCGGGAGCACAGATACGCAGTATTTT. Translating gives CASSDWTSGSTDTQYF.

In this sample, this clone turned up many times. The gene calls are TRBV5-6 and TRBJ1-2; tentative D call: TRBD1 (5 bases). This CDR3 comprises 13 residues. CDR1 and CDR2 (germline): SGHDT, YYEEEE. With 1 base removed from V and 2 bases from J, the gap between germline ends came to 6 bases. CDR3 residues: CASSLSGNYGYTF. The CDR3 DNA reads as TGTGCCAGCAGCTTGTCAGGGAACTATGGCTACACCTTC.

CDR3 loop: CASSLGTVYEQYF. Here the CDR3 DNA reads TGTGCCAGCAGCCTTGGGACAGTCTACGAGCAGTACTTC. The chain employs TRBV7-3 and TRBJ2-7; 7 nucleotides align to TRBD1. Looked up from germline, CDR1 is SGHTA and CDR2 is FQGTGA. The CDR3 contains 13 residues. Unmatched junction bases numbered 4, after V lost 5 bases and J lost 3 bases.

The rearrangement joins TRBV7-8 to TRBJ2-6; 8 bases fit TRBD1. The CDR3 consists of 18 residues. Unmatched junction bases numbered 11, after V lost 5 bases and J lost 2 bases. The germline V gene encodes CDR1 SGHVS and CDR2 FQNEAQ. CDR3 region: CASSTRSKQGAGANVLTF. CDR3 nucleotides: TGTGCCAGCAGCACCCGCTCCAAACAGGGGGCTGGGGCCAACGTCCTGACTTTC.

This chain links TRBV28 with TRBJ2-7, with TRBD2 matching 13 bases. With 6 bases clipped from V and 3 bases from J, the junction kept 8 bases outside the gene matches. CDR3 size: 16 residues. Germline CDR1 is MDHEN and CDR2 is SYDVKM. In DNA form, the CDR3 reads TGTGCCAGCAGCTCTGGGACTAGCGGGGAATACTACGAGCAGTACTTC. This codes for CASSSGTSGEYYEQYF.

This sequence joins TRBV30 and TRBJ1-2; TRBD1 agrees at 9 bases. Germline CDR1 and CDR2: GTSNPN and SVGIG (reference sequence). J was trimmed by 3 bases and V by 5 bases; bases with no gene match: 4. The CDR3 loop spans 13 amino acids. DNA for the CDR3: TGTGCCTGGGGACAGGGGTACGACTATGGCTACACCTTC. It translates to CAWGQGYDYGYTF. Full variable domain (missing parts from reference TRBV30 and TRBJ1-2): SQTIHQWPATLVQPVGSPLSLECTVEGTSNPNLYWYRQAAGRGLQLLFYSVGIGQISSEVPQNLSASRPQDRQFILSSKKLLLSDSGFYLCAWGQGYDYGYTFGSGTRLTVV.